A selection of T cell receptor beta chains follows, all from one sample in a study of cytomegalovirus exposure and HLA in healthy donors. Here immunoSEQ multiplex PCR was the method, and the copy in TCRdb shows in-frame clones only, minus some. The profile shows approximately 190,000 clones, more than 65% of them singletons. Source material: PBMCs. The receptors stem from a man aged 45-65 years in good health and CMV-seronegative. CDR3s include the opening cysteine and the closing phenylalanine or tryptophan. Fields, in order: V gene, D gene, J gene, CDR3 protein. A D gene is named only where the DNA matches it firmly.

V: TRBV9
D: -
J: TRBJ2-1
CDR3: CASSLGNLPRNEQFF

V: TRBV19
D: -
J: -
CDR3: CASSMPGVSYEQYF

V: TRBV14
D: -
J: TRBJ1-4
CDR3: CASSRAINEKLFF

V: TRBV10-2
D: TRBD1
J: TRBJ1-4
CDR3: CASSQGAGTTNEKLFF

V: TRBV5-1
D: -
J: TRBJ2-2
CDR3: CASSFGTGNTGELFF

V: TRBV30
D: TRBD1
J: TRBJ1-5
CDR3: CAWSGQGDQPQHF

V: TRBV7-6
D: -
J: TRBJ2-2
CDR3: CASSSLGPRPGELFF

V: TRBV15
D: -
J: TRBJ1-4
CDR3: CATSTGGLGEKLFF

V: TRBV18
D: TRBD2
J: TRBJ2-7
CDR3: CASSPPGRSSYEQYF

V: TRBV9
D: -
J: TRBJ2-1
CDR3: CASSVAFSGSYNEQFF

V: TRBV18
D: -
J: TRBJ2-6
CDR3: CASSPPQQYKRANVLTF

V: TRBV6-5
D: -
J: TRBJ1-2
CDR3: CASSNTGLYGYTF

V: TRBV27
D: -
J: TRBJ1-2
CDR3: CASSPIRTNYGYTF

V: TRBV6-5
D: -
J: TRBJ1-1
CDR3: CASSYGGRVVEAFF

V: TRBV4-2
D: -
J: TRBJ2-7
CDR3: CASSLSRAGSEQYF

V: TRBV30
D: -
J: TRBJ2-2
CDR3: CAWSVLSAGELFF

V: TRBV5-1
D: -
J: TRBJ1-2
CDR3: CASSLDGLPNYGYTF

V: TRBV2
D: -
J: TRBJ1-4
CDR3: CASRPPLGHSNEKLFF

V: TRBV7-9
D: TRBD2
J: TRBJ2-1
CDR3: CASSLRSGGNYNEQFF

V: TRBV6-5
D: TRBD2
J: TRBJ2-4
CDR3: CASSYTSGGGFQYF

V: TRBV4-3
D: -
J: TRBJ1-1
CDR3: CASSQVAGIGTEAFF

V: TRBV11-2
D: TRBD2
J: TRBJ2-5
CDR3: CASSYGLAGGQGETQYF